Following are 23 T cell receptor beta chains from one sample sequenced in a study of breast tumors, draining lymph nodes, adjacent tissues. TCRdb itself ran the multiplex PCR reads through MiXCR, one entry per CDR3 protein. The table records roughly 130,000 distinct CDR3 sequences, roughly 33% of them present only once. Samples came from axillary lymph nodes draining the breast cancer. Material: axillary lymph node tissue. These receptors came from a female donor with breast cancer. Some clones in this sample may be carry-over from other donors' samples.

This clonotype has a count of ten or more. This chain uses TRBV7-2 with TRBJ1-6; D is ambiguous. This CDR3 is 13 amino acids long. V shed 6 bases and J shed 8 bases, with 11 bases lying between them. Per the germline V gene, CDR1 is SGHTA and CDR2 is FQGNSA. The CDR3 DNA is TGTGCCAGCAGACAGTTTTCCGATTCACCCCTCCACTTT. Its translation: CASRQFSDSPLHF.

Many counts were recorded for this clonotype. The rearrangement joins TRBV3-1 to TRBJ2-5, with a weak D call TRBD2 (6 bases). V lost 1 base and J 5 bases, leaving 14 bases between the germline ends. The germline gives CDR1 LGHDT, CDR2 YNNKEL (reference sequence). The CDR3 contains 15 residues. The DNA of the CDR3 is TGTGCCAGCAGCCAAGTCGGGGGAATGGGGGAGACCCAGTACTTC. Encoded protein: CASSQVGGMGETQYF.

Ten or more counts support this clonotype. The chain uses TRBV7-9 and TRBJ1-2; D not resolved. Trimming took off 1 base at V and 7 bases at J, with 7 bases between the two ends. The germline CDR1 and CDR2 sequences are SEHNR and FQNEAQ (reference sequence). The CDR3 contains 12 residues. As DNA, the CDR3 is TGTGCCAGCAGCTTAGACGTGGGTGGCTACACCTTC. This translates into CASSLDVGGYTF. The complete variable domain, with remaining parts taken from reference TRBV7-9 and TRBJ1-2, reads DTGVSQNPRHKITKRGQNVTFRCDPISEHNRLYWYRQTLGQGPEFLTYFQNEAQLEKSRLLSDRFSAERPKGSFSTLEIQRTEQGDSAMYLCASSLDVGGYTFGSGTRLTVV.

Turning to this clonotype: A clone one base away is much larger, so this may be a read error. The chain links TRBV11-2 to TRBJ2-2, with D unresolved. The CDR3 is 15 residues long. Germline-derived CDR1 and CDR2 are SGHAT and FQNNGV. V dropped 7 bases and J dropped 4 bases, with 16 bases sitting between them. The CDR3 sequence is CASNPDQATTGELFF. The CDR3 DNA sequence: TGTGCCAGCAACCCGGACCAAGCGACCACCGGGGAGCTGTTTTTT.

This clonotype was counted ten times or more. This chain uses TRBV7-9 with TRBJ1-6, with unresolved D. Germline V gives CDR1 SEHNR, CDR2 FQNEAQ (reference sequence). CDR3 length: 13 residues. Trimming shortened V by 5 bases and J by 16 bases, and 18 bases separated the two germline ends. The CDR3 reads CASSPTVETPLHF. CDR3 nucleotides: TGTGCCAGCAGCCCCACCGTAGAGACCCCACTCCACTTT.

CDR3 residues: CASSDRQVTNYGYTF. The DNA of the CDR3 is TGTGCCAGCAGTGATAGGCAGGTGACTAACTATGGCTACACCTTC. The genes are TRBV2 and TRBJ1-2; D is unclear. With 3 bases removed from V and 0 bases from J, the gap between germline ends came to 11 bases. The CDR3 length is 15 residues. Germline lookup yields CDR1 SNHLY and CDR2 FYNNEI.

The CDR3 DNA reads as TGCAGCCCCGACAGGCGCTCTGGGGCCAACGTCCTGACTTTC. Protein: CSPDRRSGANVLTF. The chain uses TRBV29-1 and TRBJ2-6, with TRBD1 as a possible D gene (6 bases). There are 14 residues in the CDR3. Per the germline V gene, CDR1 is SQVTM and CDR2 is ANQGSEA. Trimming left V 8 bases short and J 0 bases short, with 11 bases between.

This clonotype has just one count. This chain uses TRBV6-5 with TRBJ2-7; the D gene is possibly TRBD2 (6 bases). This CDR3 contains 12 residues. V lost 3 bases to trimming and J lost 7 bases, with 10 bases between them. Germline V gene data show CDR1 as MNHEY and CDR2 as SVGAGI. The CDR3: CASSYNAGEQYV. The CDR3 DNA sequence: TGTGCCAGCAGTTATAACGCGGGGGAGCAGTACGTC.

A word on this clonotype: A much larger clone lies one base from this, so it may be a read error. This chain joins TRBV6-5 and TRBJ2-3, with a tentative D call TRBD2 (5 bases). Trimming removed 5 bases at V and 1 base at J, with 10 bases between. Germline V gene lookup returns CDR1 MNHEY and CDR2 SVGAGI. The CDR3 runs to 14 residues. The CDR3 here is CASSPRVGTDTQYF. Written as DNA, the CDR3 is TGTGCCAGCAGTCCGCGGGTGGGCACAGATACGCAGTATTTT.

The chain carries TRBV19 and TRBJ1-1; 8 nucleotides match TRBD1. Losses at the gene ends were 6 bases for V and 3 bases for J; bases not matched to a gene: 9. Per germline, CDR1 LNHDA and CDR2 SQIVND (reference sequence). The CDR3 is made up of 15 amino acids. The CDR3 region has the DNA TGTGCCAGTAGCCCACAGGGGGGTGTGGACACTGAAGCTTTCTTT. The encoded protein is CASSPQGGVDTEAFF.

This clonotype was detected ten times or more. The chain combines TRBV7-9 with TRBJ2-5, with D hard to call. In germline, CDR1 is SEHNR, CDR2 FQNEAQ (reference sequence). V lost 2 bases and J 2 bases, leaving 9 bases between the germline ends. The CDR3 covers 14 residues. The CDR3 here is CASSLRAVQETQYF. The CDR3 DNA follows: TGTGCCAGCAGCTTACGGGCAGTGCAAGAGACCCAGTACTTC.

Notes on this clonotype: A single base separates this from a much larger clone, so it may be a read error. Since the CDR3 does not end with the conserved phenylalanine or tryptophan, this likely comes from a read error. The genes are TRBV6-5 and TRBJ1-4; D call uncertain. CDR1 MNHEY and CDR2 SVGAGI come from the germline V gene. The CDR3 runs 15 residues. V lost 2 bases and J 0 bases, leaving 7 bases between the germline ends. This chain's CDR3 is CASSYQQATNEKLFL. The CDR3 nucleotides are TGTGCCAGCAGTTACCAGCAAGCAACTAATGAAAAACTGTTTCTT.

This clonotype was seen only a few times. A much more abundant neighbour one base away suggests this may be a read error. This sequence joins TRBV6-6 and TRBJ2-4, with 8 bases aligning to TRBD1. The CDR3 spans 15 residues. Germline V gene lookup returns CDR1 MNHNY and CDR2 SVGAGI (reference sequence). The CDR3 DNA reads TGTGCCAGCGGTTACGCGACCGGACAGGGCGGCATTCAGTACTTC. Protein sequence: CASGYATGQGGIQYF.

This clonotype was observed at least ten times. The genes are TRBV2 and TRBJ2-1; TRBD1 or TRBD2 may be the D gene (5 bases each). The CDR3 is made up of 14 amino acids. The V end was cut by 7 bases, the J end by 4 bases, with 14 bases between. Germline CDR1 and CDR2: SNHLY and FYNNEI. CDR3 in DNA: TGTGCCAGCACCGAAGGGACGGCTTACAATGAGCAGTTCTTC. It translates to CASTEGTAYNEQFF.

This clonotype was seen only a few times. The V and J genes are TRBV6-6 and TRBJ2-3; a weak D match, TRBD1 (5 bases). Germline CDR1 reads MNHNY; CDR2 reads SVGAGI (reference sequence). V lost 5 bases, J lost 2 bases, and 11 bases lay in between. This CDR3 comprises 14 residues. Here the CDR3 reads CASSHHRSTDTQYF. CDR3 DNA: TGTGCCAGCAGTCACCACAGGTCCACAGATACGCAGTATTTT.

With regard to this clonotype: A much larger clone differs from this one at a single base, so this may be a read error. This chain connects TRBV7-8 to TRBJ2-5; D possibly uses TRBD1 or TRBD2 (6 bases each). The CDR3 is 15 residues long. Germline V lookup: CDR1 SGHVS, CDR2 FQNEAQ. CDR3 in DNA: TGTGCCAGCAGCCAAGGGGGGAATTTTGGAGAGACCCAGCACTTC. Protein: CASSQGGNFGETQHF.

Note on this clonotype: One end of the junction varies from germline; a read error may be responsible. This rearrangement joins TRBV20-1 to TRBJ2-3; TRBD1 matches 7 bases. The CDR3 extends over 11 amino acids. Germline CDR1 DFQATT, CDR2 SNEGSKA (reference sequence). The CDR3 coding sequence is TGCGGTGCCATCCAGGGGGACACGCAGTATTTT. As protein: CGAIQGDTQYF.

This clonotype was seen a few times. V usage is TRBV5-1 and J usage is TRBJ1-1; the D is unclear. CDR1 and CDR2 from the germline V gene are SGHRS and YFSETQ. The CDR3 loop spans 14 amino acids. The germline V and J ends were trimmed by 0 bases and 7 bases, with 13 bases remaining between them. The CDR3 here is CASSLGPARNEAFF. In DNA form, the CDR3 reads TGCGCCAGCAGCTTGGGGCCGGCCCGTAATGAAGCTTTCTTT.

This clonotype showed up just a few times. The chain couples TRBV28 to TRBJ2-1; D gene unclear. The V end was cut by 5 bases, the J end by 0 bases, with 8 bases between. Germline V gene sequence: CDR1 MDHEN, CDR2 SYDVKM. The CDR3 consists of 14 residues. Here the CDR3 DNA reads TGTGCCAGCAGTAGGCCTGGCTCCTACAATGAGCAGTTCTTC. It yields the protein CASSRPGSYNEQFF.

This clonotype was seen a handful of times. Relative to the germline gene, one junction end is altered; a read error may explain this. This chain links TRBV7-9 with TRBJ1-3; D gene unclear. In germline, CDR1 is SEHNR, CDR2 FQNEAQ (reference sequence). The CDR3 extends over 17 amino acids. The CDR3 protein is CASSLASVGSSGNPIYF. CDR3 coding DNA: TGTGCCAGCAGCTTAGCCTCAGTTGGGAGCTCTGGAAACCCCATATATTTT. Full variable domain (outside the CDR3, taken from reference TRBV7-9 and TRBJ1-3): DTGVSQNPRHKITKRGQNVTFRCDPISEHNRLYWYRQTLGQGPEFLTYFQNEAQLEKSRLLSDRFSAERPKGSFSTLEIQRTEQGDSAMYLCASSLASVGSSGNPIYFGEGSWLTVV.

In its sample, this clonotype was seen many times. The chain carries TRBV14 and TRBJ1-2; perhaps TRBD1 as D (5 bases). From germline, CDR1 is SGHDN and CDR2 FVKESK. The CDR3 runs 16 residues. V lost 0 bases to trimming and J lost 8 bases, with 19 bases between them. CDR3 bases: TGTGCCAGCAGCCAAGATTGGACGACAGTCTTACGCGGCTACACCTTC. Encoded protein: CASSQDWTTVLRGYTF.

This clonotype occurred many times. The chain has TRBV7-8 and TRBJ1-6; D is possibly TRBD1 (6 bases). The CDR3 runs 16 residues. The V end was cut by 4 bases, the J end by 5 bases, with 15 bases between. The germline V gene has CDR1 SGHVS and CDR2 FQNEAQ. The CDR3 DNA is TGTGCCAGCAGCTCCCTGAGGACAGCAAATAATTCACCCCTCCACTTT. Amino acid sequence: CASSSLRTANNSPLHF.

This clonotype was seen at least ten times. The rearrangement uses TRBV28 and TRBJ2-2; D call uncertain. Trimming took off 1 base at V and 6 bases at J, with 9 bases between the two ends. From germline, CDR1 is MDHEN and CDR2 SYDVKM. The CDR3 consists of 14 residues. The CDR3 DNA is TGTGCCAGCAGTTTATCGTCAGCTGCCGGGGAGCTGTTTTTT. Amino acids: CASSLSSAAGELFF.